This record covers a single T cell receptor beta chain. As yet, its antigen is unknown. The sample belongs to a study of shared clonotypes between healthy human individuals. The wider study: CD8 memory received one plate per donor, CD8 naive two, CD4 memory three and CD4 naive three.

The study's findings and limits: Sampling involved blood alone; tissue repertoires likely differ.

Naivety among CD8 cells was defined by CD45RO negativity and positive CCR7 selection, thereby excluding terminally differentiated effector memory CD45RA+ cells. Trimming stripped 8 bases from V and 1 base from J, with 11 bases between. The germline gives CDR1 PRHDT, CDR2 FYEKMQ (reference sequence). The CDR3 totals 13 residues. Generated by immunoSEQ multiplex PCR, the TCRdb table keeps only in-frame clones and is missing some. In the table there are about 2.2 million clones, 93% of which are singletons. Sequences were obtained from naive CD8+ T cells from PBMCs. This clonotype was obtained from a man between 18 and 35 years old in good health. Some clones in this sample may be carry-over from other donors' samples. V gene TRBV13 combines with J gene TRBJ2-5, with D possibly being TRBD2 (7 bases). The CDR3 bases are TGTGCCAGCGGCGGGGGCCCCCAAGAGACCCAGTACTTC. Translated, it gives CASGGGPQETQYF.